This T cell receptor beta chain was retrieved from a study of T-cell reconstitution after alpha-beta-depleted transplantation in children (dated by TCRdb to 2015 to 2016). Background on the whole study: Using TCR repertoire profiling, the study followed T-cell immune reconstitution in a quantitative way in children after TCRalphabeta/CD19-depleted allogeneic hematopoietic cell transplantation.

Receptor libraries were prepared by PCR. The sequencing machine was an Illumina HiSeq 2500. TCR library preparation used molecular barcoding, with unique molecular identifiers applied to normalize quantification of the TCRbeta repertoire. TCRdb took the public reads, trimmed them with fastp at Q25, ran MiXCR for clone calling and kept in-frame beta chains. All rows with the same CDR3 protein become a single entry with the most common DNA and genes. This sample has around 380,000 distinct CDR3 sequences in its table, and under 13% of those were observed once. Jointly, the top ten make up over 4.5% of the sample. As encoded in the germline V gene, CDR1 is KGHSH while CDR2 is LQKENI. The CDR3 sequence holds 16 residues, the cysteine and phenylalanine included. Kept here is only the CDR3 DNA, which spans 48 bases and is read in frame from base 1. V is pruned by 1 base and J by 7 bases, leaving 10 bases of the junction without a gene match.

Details on this clonotype: What this receptor recognizes is not known. Nothing much larger sits one base from this clone, and base qualities are not available.

Sequences were derived from PBMCs from the stem cell graft donor, sampled from the stem cell graft. This chain joins TRBV18 to TRBJ2-1, with 7 bases in between that match TRBD2. This sequence originates from a human donor who donated a stem cell graft to a child with acute myeloid leukemia. The CDR3 reads CASSPLGGRARNEQFF. The nucleotide sequence reads as follows: TGTGCCAGCTCACCACTAGGAGGGAGGGCCCGGAATGAGCAGTTCTTC.